One and the same sample provided the 13 T cell receptor beta chains below, sequenced in a study of technical replicates of blood from a handful of donors. TCRdb's copy holds only in-frame clones and misses some; the assay was immunoSEQ multiplex PCR. The sample includes about 81,000 clones, about 96% of them seen just once. The sequenced sample was T cells isolated from PBMCs. The receptors were gathered from a human donor in good health.

The genes are TRBV6-5 and TRBJ2-7; 9 nucleotides align to TRBD2. Per the germline V gene, CDR1 is MNHEY and CDR2 is SVGAGI. V was pared by 6 bases and J by 4 bases, with 10 bases of the junction left unmatched. The length of the CDR3 is 15 residues. CDR3 in amino acids: CASSTHLAGAYEQYF. CDR3 in DNA: TGTGCCAGCAGCACTCATTTAGCGGGAGCGTACGAGCAGTACTTC.

V gene TRBV4-1 combines with J gene TRBJ2-3; possibly TRBD2 for D (6 bases). Trimming shortened V by 4 bases and J by 8 bases, and 16 bases separated the two germline ends. Germline V gene data show CDR1 as MGHRA and CDR2 as YSYEKL. This CDR3 region has 14 residues. The CDR3 spells CASSRIDFGGTQYF. CDR3 nucleotides: TGCGCCAGCAGCCGTATAGACTTCGGGGGTACGCAGTATTTT.

The chain uses TRBV18 and TRBJ2-2; maybe TRBD1 (6 bases). The CDR3 loop spans 16 amino acids. V was shortened by 4 bases and J by 1 base, with 13 bases between the two germline ends. Germline-derived CDR1 and CDR2 are KGHSH and LQKENI. CDR3 nucleotide sequence: TGTGCCAGCTCACGCACACCGGGACAGAACACCGGGGAGCTGTTTTTT. It specifies CASSRTPGQNTGELFF. The entire variable domain, with the rest obtained from reference TRBV18 and TRBJ2-2, is as follows: NAGVMQNPRHLVRRRGQEARLRCSPMKGHSHVYWYRQLPEEGLKFMVYLQKENIIDESGMPKERFSAEFPKEGPSILRIQQVVRGDSAAYFCASSRTPGQNTGELFFGEGSRLTVL.

The rearrangement joins TRBV19 to TRBJ1-4; TRBD1 might be the D (5 bases). There are 14 residues in the CDR3. V was pared by 7 bases and J by 7 bases, with 16 bases between. CDR1 and CDR2 (germline): LNHDA, SQIVND (reference sequence). The CDR3 DNA sequence: TGTGCCAGTATGAGGGGAGGAAACTTTGAAAAACTGTTTTTT. Amino acids: CASMRGGNFEKLFF.

V usage is TRBV29-1 and J usage is TRBJ2-1; 8 bases line up with TRBD2. There are 14 residues in the CDR3. The V gene end was trimmed by 5 bases and the J gene end by 9 bases; junction bases not matched to a gene: 12. The germline V gene encodes CDR1 SQVTM and CDR2 ANQGSEA. The CDR3 DNA sequence: TGCAGCGTTCCAATCCGGGGACTAGACGCTGAGCAGTTCTTC. Encoded protein: CSVPIRGLDAEQFF.

This chain links TRBV28 with TRBJ1-5; TRBD1 matches 8 bases. The CDR3 extends over 14 amino acids. Germline V gene data show CDR1 as MDHEN and CDR2 as SYDVKM. V shed 6 bases and J 7 bases; nucleotides not matched to a gene: 8. The DNA for the CDR3 is TGTGCCAGCAGGGGGACAGGAGTTTTACAGCCCCAGCATTTT. Translation gives CASRGTGVLQPQHF.

This chain joins TRBV5-6 and TRBJ1-4; 8 bases agree with TRBD1. This CDR3 contains 14 residues. From germline, CDR1 is SGHDT and CDR2 YYEEEE. V gave up 5 bases and J gave up 4 bases; unmatched junction bases: 4. As DNA, the CDR3 is TGTGCCAGCAGGCCTACAGGGGGTAATGAAAAACTGTTTTTT. It codes for CASRPTGGNEKLFF.

The chain carries TRBV5-4 and TRBJ1-2, with 11 bases matching TRBD1. J was trimmed by 2 bases and V by 4 bases; bases with no gene match: 4. This CDR3 is built from 15 residues. Germline V gives CDR1 SGHNT, CDR2 YYREEE (reference sequence). The CDR3 loop reads CASSGGQGANYGYTF. For the CDR3, the DNA is TGTGCCAGCAGCGGTGGACAGGGGGCGAACTATGGCTACACCTTC.

The chain has TRBV6-1 and TRBJ2-6, with D maybe TRBD1 (5 bases). V lost 0 bases and J lost 0, with 18 bases in between. Germline-derived CDR1 and CDR2 are MNHNS and SASEGT. The CDR3 is made up of 20 amino acids. CDR3 loop: CASSEAGPLNYHSGANVLTF. DNA of the CDR3: TGTGCCAGCAGTGAAGCGGGGCCCCTCAATTACCACTCTGGGGCCAACGTCCTGACTTTC.

V usage is TRBV18 and J usage is TRBJ1-1; 9 bases agree with TRBD1. CDR3 size: 14 residues. The V segment lost 0 bases and the J segment 4 bases; nucleotides outside the gene matches: 0. Looked up from germline, CDR1 is KGHSH and CDR2 is LQKENI. The CDR3 sequence: CASSPPTGGTEAFF. The CDR3 DNA reads as TGTGCCAGCTCACCACCGACAGGGGGCACTGAAGCTTTCTTT.

The chain combines TRBV4-1 with TRBJ2-7; tentatively, D is TRBD2 (6 bases). This CDR3 comprises 14 residues. In germline, CDR1 is MGHRA, CDR2 YSYEKL. Trimming left V 1 base short and J 1 base short, with 8 bases between. CDR3: CASSQGAGSYEQYF. The CDR3 bases are TGCGCCAGCAGCCAAGGAGCGGGTTCCTACGAGCAGTACTTC.

The rearrangement joins TRBV27 to TRBJ2-3; 10 bases agree with TRBD2. V dropped 5 bases and J dropped 4; count of bases not matched to a gene: 6. Germline values: CDR1 MNHEY, CDR2 SMNVEV (reference sequence). CDR3 size: 15 residues. The CDR3 reads CASSPLAGVADTQYF. The DNA of the CDR3 is TGTGCCAGCAGTCCGCTAGCGGGAGTGGCAGATACGCAGTATTTT.

The gene calls are TRBV9 and TRBJ2-7, with a tentative D call TRBD2 (6 bases). Germline values: CDR1 SGDLS, CDR2 YYNGEE. Trimming took 0 bases from V and 4 from J, leaving 11 bases between them. The CDR3 sequence is 14 residues long. CDR3 amino acids: CASSVGVGGYEQYF. As DNA, the CDR3 is TGTGCCAGCAGCGTAGGGGTCGGGGGTTACGAGCAGTACTTC.